This T cell receptor beta chain was sequenced for a study of CD8+ T cells in alopecia areata. cDNA prepared by RNA extraction and subsequent reverse transcription served as the template for sequencing. Here immunoSEQ multiplex PCR was the method, and the copy in TCRdb shows in-frame clones only, minus some. The sample shows about 200,000 clones, about 61% of them seen only once. The J segment lost 8 bases and the V segment lost 1 base, leaving 10 bases of the junction unmatched. The germline gives CDR1 SEHNR, CDR2 FQNEAQ (reference sequence). This CDR3 is 15 amino acids long. The receptor was isolated from a human donor in good health. Sequencing was performed on CD8+ T cells sorted from blood. The chain combines TRBV7-9 with TRBJ1-1; 7 nucleotides match TRBD1. The CDR3 DNA is TGTGCCAGCAGCTTAGATGACAGGGCCAGCTGGGAAGCTTTCTTT. Protein product: CASSLDDRASWEAFF.